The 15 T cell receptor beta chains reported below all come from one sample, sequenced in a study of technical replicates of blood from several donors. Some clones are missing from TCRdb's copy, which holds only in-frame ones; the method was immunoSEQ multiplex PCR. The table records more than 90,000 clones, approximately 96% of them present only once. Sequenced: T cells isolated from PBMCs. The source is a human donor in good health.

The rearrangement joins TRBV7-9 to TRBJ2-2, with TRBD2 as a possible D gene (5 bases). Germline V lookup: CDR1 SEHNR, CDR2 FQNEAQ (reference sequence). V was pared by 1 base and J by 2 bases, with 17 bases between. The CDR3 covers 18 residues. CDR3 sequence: CASSLVAPPRDNTGELFF. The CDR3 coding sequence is TGTGCCAGCAGCTTAGTAGCGCCCCCAAGAGACAACACCGGGGAGCTGTTTTTT.

CDR3 protein: CASSIRTGRAFF. The CDR3 nucleotides are TGTGCCAGCAGTATTCGGACAGGGAGAGCTTTCTTT. The chain employs TRBV27 and TRBJ1-1; TRBD1 matches 8 bases. J was trimmed by 10 bases and V by 5 bases; bases with no gene match: 6. This CDR3 has 12 residues. The V gene's germline CDR1 is MNHEY and CDR2 SMNVEV (reference sequence).

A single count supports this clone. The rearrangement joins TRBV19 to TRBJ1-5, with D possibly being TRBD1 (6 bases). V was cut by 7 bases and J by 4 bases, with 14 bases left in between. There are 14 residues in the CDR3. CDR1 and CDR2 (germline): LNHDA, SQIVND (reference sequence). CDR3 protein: CASNRDNRNQPQHF. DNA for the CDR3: TGTGCCAGTAACCGGGACAATAGGAATCAGCCCCAGCATTTT.

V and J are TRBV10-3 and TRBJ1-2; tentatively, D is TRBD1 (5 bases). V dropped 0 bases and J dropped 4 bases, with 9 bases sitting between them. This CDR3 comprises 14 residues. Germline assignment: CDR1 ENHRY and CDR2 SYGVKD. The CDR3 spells CAISESGQGYGYTF. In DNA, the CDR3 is TGTGCCATCAGTGAGTCGGGGCAGGGCTATGGCTACACCTTC.

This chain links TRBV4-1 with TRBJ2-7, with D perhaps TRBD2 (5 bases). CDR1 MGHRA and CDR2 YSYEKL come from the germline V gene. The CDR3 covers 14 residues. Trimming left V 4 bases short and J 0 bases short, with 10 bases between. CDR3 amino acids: CASSLIAHSYEQYF. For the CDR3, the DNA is TGCGCCAGCAGCCTTATAGCGCACTCCTACGAGCAGTACTTC.

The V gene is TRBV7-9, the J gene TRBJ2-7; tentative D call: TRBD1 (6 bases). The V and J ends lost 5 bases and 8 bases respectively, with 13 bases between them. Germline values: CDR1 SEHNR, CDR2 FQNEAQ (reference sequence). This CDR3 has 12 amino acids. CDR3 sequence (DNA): TGTGCCAGCAGCGTAGTAGGACAGAAGCAGTACTTC. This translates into CASSVVGQKQYF.

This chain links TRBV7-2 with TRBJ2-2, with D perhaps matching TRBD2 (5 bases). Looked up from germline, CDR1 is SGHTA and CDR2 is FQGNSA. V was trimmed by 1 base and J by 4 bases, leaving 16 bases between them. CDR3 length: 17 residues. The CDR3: CASSLVGVGRLTGELFF. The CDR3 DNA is TGTGCCAGCAGCTTAGTCGGGGTAGGAAGACTCACCGGGGAGCTGTTTTTT.

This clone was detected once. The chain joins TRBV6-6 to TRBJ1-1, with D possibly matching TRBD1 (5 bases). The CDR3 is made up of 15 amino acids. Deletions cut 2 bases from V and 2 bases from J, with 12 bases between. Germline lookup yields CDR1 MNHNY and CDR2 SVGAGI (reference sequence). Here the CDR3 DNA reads TGTGCCAGCAGTTACATCCGGCAGGGCAACACTGAAGCTTTCTTT. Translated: CASSYIRQGNTEAFF.

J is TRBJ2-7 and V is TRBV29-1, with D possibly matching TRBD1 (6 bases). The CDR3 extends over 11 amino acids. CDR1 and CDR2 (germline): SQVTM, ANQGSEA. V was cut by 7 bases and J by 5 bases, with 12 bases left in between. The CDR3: CSAYKGDEQYF. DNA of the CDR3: TGCAGCGCTTATAAGGGGGACGAGCAGTACTTC.

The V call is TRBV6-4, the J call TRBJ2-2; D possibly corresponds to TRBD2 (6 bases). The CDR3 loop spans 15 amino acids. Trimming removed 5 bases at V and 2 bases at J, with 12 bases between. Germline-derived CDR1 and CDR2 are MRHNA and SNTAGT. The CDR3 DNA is TGTGCCAGCAGTCCGGAGGGAGTTAACACCGGGGAGCTGTTTTTT. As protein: CASSPEGVNTGELFF.

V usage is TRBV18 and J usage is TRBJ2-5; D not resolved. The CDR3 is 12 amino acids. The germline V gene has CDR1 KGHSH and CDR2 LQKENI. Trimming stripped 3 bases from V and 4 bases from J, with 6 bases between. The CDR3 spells CASSPRRETQYF. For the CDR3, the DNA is TGTGCCAGCTCACCCCGGAGAGAGACCCAGTACTTC.

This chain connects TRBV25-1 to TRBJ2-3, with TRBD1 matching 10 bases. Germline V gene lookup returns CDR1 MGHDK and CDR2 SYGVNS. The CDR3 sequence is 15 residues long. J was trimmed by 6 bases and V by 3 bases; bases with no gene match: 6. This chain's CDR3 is CASSDPGQGSDTQYF. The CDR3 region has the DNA TGTGCCAGCAGTGACCCGGGACAGGGGTCGGATACGCAGTATTTT.

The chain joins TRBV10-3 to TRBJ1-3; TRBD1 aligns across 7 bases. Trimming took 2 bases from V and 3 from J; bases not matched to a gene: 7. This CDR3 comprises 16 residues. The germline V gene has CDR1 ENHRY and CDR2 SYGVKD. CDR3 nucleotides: TGTGCCATCAGTGAGGGAGTCCGGGACAGTGGAAACACCATATATTTT. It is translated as CAISEGVRDSGNTIYF.

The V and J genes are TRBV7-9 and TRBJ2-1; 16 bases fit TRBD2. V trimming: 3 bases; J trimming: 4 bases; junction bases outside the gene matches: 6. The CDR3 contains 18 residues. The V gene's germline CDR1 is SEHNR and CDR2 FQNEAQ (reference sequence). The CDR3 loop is CASSFPGLAGGPYNEQFF. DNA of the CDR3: TGTGCCAGCAGCTTTCCGGGACTAGCGGGAGGGCCTTACAATGAGCAGTTCTTC.

Here the CDR3 DNA reads TGTGCCGGAAGGACAGGCGGTGGGCCCCAGCATTTT. Its translation: CAGRTGGGPQHF. The chain links TRBV19 to TRBJ1-5, with TRBD1 matching 7 bases. The CDR3 runs to 12 residues. The V gene end was trimmed by 11 bases and the J gene end by 9 bases; junction bases not matched to a gene: 10. CDR1 and CDR2 from the germline V gene are LNHDA and SQIVND (reference sequence).